The clone carrying this TCR beta chain was detected a few times. Its target is unknown. This sample is drawn from a study of CD8 T cells in ankylosing spondylitis. Study-wide points: Disease-associated clones were CD8+ and fairly uncommon in peripheral blood. As reported, disease-linked clones showed significant enrichment in matched ankylosing spondylitis synovial fluid. Made up of eight highly homologous variants, a TCR beta motif appeared characteristic of ankylosing spondylitis blood.

The CDR3 length is 16 residues. CDR1 and CDR2 (germline): DFQATT, SNEGSKA (reference sequence). Trimming shortened V by 0 bases and J by 4 bases, and 13 bases separated the two germline ends. Making use of molecular barcodes, quantitative 5'-RACE generated TCR beta libraries. TCRdb redid the calling of the 5' RACE reads with MiXCR, one entry per CDR3 protein. The profile shows over 700,000 distinct CDR3 sequences, over 15% of them singletons. This chain connects TRBV20-1 to TRBJ1-6; D call uncertain. The sample comprised blood, either unsorted or a sorted T cell fraction (not recorded which). This receptor was identified in a male donor with ankylosing spondylitis. This CDR3 reads CSARETEGVYNSPLHF. The CDR3 DNA follows: TGCAGTGCTAGAGAAACCGAAGGCGTTTATAATTCACCCCTCCACTTT.